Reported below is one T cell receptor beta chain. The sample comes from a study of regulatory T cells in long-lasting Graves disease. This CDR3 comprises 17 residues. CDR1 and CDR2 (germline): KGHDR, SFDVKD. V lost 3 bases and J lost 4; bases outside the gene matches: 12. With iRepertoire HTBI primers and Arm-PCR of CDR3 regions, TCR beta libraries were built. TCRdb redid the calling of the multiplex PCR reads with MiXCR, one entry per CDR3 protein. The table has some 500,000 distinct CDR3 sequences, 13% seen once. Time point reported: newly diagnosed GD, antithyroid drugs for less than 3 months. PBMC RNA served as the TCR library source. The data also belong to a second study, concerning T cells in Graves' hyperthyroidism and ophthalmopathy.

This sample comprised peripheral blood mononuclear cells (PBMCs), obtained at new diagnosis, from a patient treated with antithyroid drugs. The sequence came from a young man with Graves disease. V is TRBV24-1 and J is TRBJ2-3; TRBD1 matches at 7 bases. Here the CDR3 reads CATSDQGERQGADTQYF. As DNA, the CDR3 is TGTGCCACCAGTGATCAAGGCGAGAGGCAGGGGGCAGATACGCAGTATTTT.